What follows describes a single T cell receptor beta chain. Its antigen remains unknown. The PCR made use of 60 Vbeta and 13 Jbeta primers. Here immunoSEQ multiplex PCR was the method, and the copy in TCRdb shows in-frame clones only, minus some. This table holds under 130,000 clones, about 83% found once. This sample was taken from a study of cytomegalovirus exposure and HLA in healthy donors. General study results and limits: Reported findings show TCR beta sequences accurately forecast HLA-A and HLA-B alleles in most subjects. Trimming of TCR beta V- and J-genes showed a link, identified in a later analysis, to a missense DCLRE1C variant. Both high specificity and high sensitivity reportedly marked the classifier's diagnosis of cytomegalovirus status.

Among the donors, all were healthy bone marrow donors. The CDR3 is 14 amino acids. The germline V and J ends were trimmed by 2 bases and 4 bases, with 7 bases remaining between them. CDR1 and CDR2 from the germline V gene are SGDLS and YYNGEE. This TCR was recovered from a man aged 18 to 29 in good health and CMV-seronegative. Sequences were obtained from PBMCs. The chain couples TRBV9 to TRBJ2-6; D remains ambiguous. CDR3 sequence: CASSVSSGANVLTF. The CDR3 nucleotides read TGTGCCAGCAGCGTGTCGTCCGGGGCCAACGTCCTGACTTTC.